This T cell receptor beta chain stems from a study of neurological immune-mediated disorders. Study-wide results and limits: Whereas HTLV-1-associated myelopathy showed the most TCR clonal expansion, multiple sclerosis showed the least, with levels below those of healthy controls. CDR3 amino acid sequences of expanded clones were not shared across subjects, a result suggesting private repertoires in all groups.

cDNA was made by 5'RACE with 10-nucleotide random UMIs. TCRdb re-derived calls from the 5' RACE reads in MiXCR, one entry per CDR3 protein. The table includes under 70,000 distinct CDR3 sequences, approximately 25% detected once. CDR1 is SGHVS and CDR2 is FQNEAQ in the germline V gene. The CDR3 is 14 residues long. Deletions cut 5 bases from V and 8 bases from J, with 16 bases between. Ten or more counts support this clonotype. Its specificity is unknown. The time point here: technical triplicate 2. Material: PBMCs. The rearrangement joins TRBV7-8 to TRBJ2-1; a possible D gene is TRBD2 (6 bases). This sequence was found in a man aged 55-75 years with HTLV-1-associated myelopathy (HAM/TSP). The DNA of the CDR3 is TGTGCCAGCAGCCACCGGCGGAGGGCCGATGAGCAGTTCTTC. Residues: CASSHRRRADEQFF.